A selection of T cell receptor beta chains follows, all from one sample in a study of blood T cell repertoires in COVID-19. Clones were sequenced by immunoSEQ multiplex PCR, and TCRdb holds only the in-frame ones, with some missing. The table records more than 300,000 clones, 80% to 90% of them present only once. The sequencing input was peripheral blood. Receptors originate from a woman aged 25 to 39 with COVID-19, enrolled during active disease. Both conserved end residues are part of each CDR3. A D gene is named only where the DNA matches it firmly. The size of a clone is reported for some rows only, either as once, few or many, or as a class for expanded clones.

j_gene,d_gene,v_gene,abundance,CDR3aa,CDR3nt
TRBJ2-4,TRBD2,TRBV5-1,-,CASSSVAGGIGNIQYF,TGCGCCAGCAGCTCGGTAGCGGGAGGGATTGGAAACATTCAGTACTTC
TRBJ2-1,TRBD2,TRBV7-2,-,CASRQAGGRLSFEQFF,TGTGCCAGCCGCCAAGCAGGCGGGAGGCTTTCTTTTGAGCAGTTCTTC
TRBJ2-5,-,TRBV12-3/TRBV12-4,-,CASSVGGSETQYF,TGTGCCAGCAGTGTGGGGGGTTCGGAGACCCAGTACTTC
TRBJ2-3,-,TRBV3-1/TRBV3-2,-,CASSQSQREVTDTQYF,TGTGCCAGCAGCCAGTCTCAACGAGAGGTTACAGATACGCAGTATTTT
TRBJ1-2,TRBD1,TRBV7-2,-,CASSSRTGTGRANYGYTF,TGTGCCAGCAGCTCTAGAACCGGGACAGGGAGAGCTAACTATGGCTACACCTTC
TRBJ1-6,-,TRBV11-2,-,CASSSQGRDSPLHF,TGTGCCAGCAGCTCACAGGGTAGGGATTCACCCCTCCACTTT
TRBJ2-7,-,TRBV7-9,-,CASSLAEKEQYF,TGTGCCAGCAGCTTGGCGGAGAAGGAGCAGTACTTC
TRBJ1-2,-,TRBV6-2/TRBV6-3,-,CASSYSTSYGYTF,TGTGCCAGCAGTTACTCGACAAGTTATGGCTACACCTTC
TRBJ1-2,-,TRBV20-1,-,CSDGGDYGYTF,TGCAGTGACGGGGGGGACTATGGCTACACCTTC
TRBJ2-1,TRBD2,TRBV6-5,-,CASRPGTSINEQFF,TGTGCCAGCAGACCCGGGACTAGCATTAATGAGCAGTTCTTC
TRBJ2-1,-,TRBV5-4,-,CASCPSGGYNEQFF,TGTGCCAGCTGCCCCTCCGGGGGCTACAATGAGCAGTTCTTC
TRBJ2-7,TRBD1,TRBV5-1,-,CASRRDRGPYEQYF,TGCGCCAGCAGGAGGGACAGGGGCCCCTACGAGCAGTACTTC
TRBJ2-7,TRBD2,TRBV4-1,-,CASSQERERPWGEQYF,TGCGCCAGCAGCCAAGAGCGGGAGAGGCCTTGGGGCGAGCAGTACTTC
TRBJ2-5,-,TRBV28,-,CASSLDRETQYF,TGTGCCAGCAGTTTGGACAGAGAGACCCAGTACTTC
TRBJ2-2,-,TRBV3-1/TRBV3-2,-,CASSQEIPSVTGELFF,TGTGCCAGCAGCCAAGAAATCCCTAGCGTGACCGGGGAGCTGTTTTTT
TRBJ1-2,-,TRBV6-5,-,CASSYLRVNYGYTF,TGTGCCAGCAGTTACCTCAGGGTTAACTATGGCTACACCTTC
TRBJ2-5,-,TRBV18,-,CASSPPLQETQYF,TGTGCCAGCTCACCACCTCTCCAAGAGACCCAGTACTTC
TRBJ1-1,-,TRBV6-5,few,CASSYSFAGNTEAFF,TGTGCCAGCAGTTACTCGTTTGCAGGGAACACTGAAGCTTTCTTT
TRBJ2-5,-,TRBV5-4,-,CASSPISAGQETQYF,TGTGCCAGCAGCCCCATAAGTGCGGGTCAAGAGACCCAGTACTTC
TRBJ2-7,-,TRBV5-1,once,CASSLGAGAYEQYF,TGCGCCAGCAGCTTGGGGGCAGGGGCCTACGAGCAGTACTTC
TRBJ2-5,TRBD1,TRBV7-2,-,CASSRAGGDQETQYF,TGTGCCAGCAGCCGCGCAGGGGGCGACCAAGAGACCCAGTACTTC
TRBJ2-7,-,TRBV9,-,CASSETGTSNYEQYF,TGTGCCAGCAGCGAGACCGGGACATCTAACTACGAGCAGTACTTC
TRBJ2-1,TRBD2,TRBV7-8,-,CASSYLSSGLNEQFF,TGTGCCAGCAGCTATCTTTCTAGCGGTCTCAATGAGCAGTTCTTC
TRBJ1-5,-,TRBV24-1,-,CATAAGPYPRAQHF,TGTGCCACTGCAGCGGGACCCTACCCCCGGGCCCAGCATTTT
TRBJ2-7,-,TRBV5-4,-,CASSFERTYEQYF,TGTGCCAGCAGCTTCGAGAGGACCTACGAGCAGTACTTC
TRBJ2-6,-,TRBV6-4,-,CASSDSGGAGANVLTF,TGTGCCAGCAGTGACTCAGGAGGGGCTGGGGCCAACGTCCTGACTTTC
TRBJ2-7,-,TRBV11-2,-,CASSLIRRGEQYF,TGTGCCAGCAGCTTAATTAGAAGGGGCGAGCAGTACTTC
TRBJ1-2,-,TRBV11-2,-,CASSLGGIYGYTF,TGTGCCAGCAGCTTAGGGGGCATCTATGGCTACACCTTC
TRBJ1-2,TRBD1,TRBV30,few,CAWSPGTGGRGYTF,TGTGCCTGGAGTCCCGGGACAGGGGGAAGGGGCTACACCTTC
TRBJ2-7,-,TRBV5-1,-,CASSLDFGSSYEQYF,TGCGCCAGCAGCTTGGATTTTGGGAGCTCCTACGAGCAGTACTTC
TRBJ1-2,TRBD1,TRBV6-5,-,CASSYSRDRGRGGYTF,TGTGCCAGCAGTTACTCGAGGGACAGGGGTCGAGGTGGCTACACCTTC
TRBJ1-5,TRBD1,TRBV19,-,CASSLGTDGQPQHF,TGTGCCAGTAGTTTAGGGACAGATGGTCAGCCCCAGCATTTT
TRBJ2-7,TRBD1,TRBV5-6,-,CASSATGDYGEQYF,TGTGCCAGCAGCGCGACAGGGGATTACGGTGAGCAGTACTTC
TRBJ2-1,TRBD2,TRBV7-6,-,CASSSSGSFNNEQFF,TGTGCCAGCAGCTCCAGCGGGAGTTTCAACAATGAGCAGTTCTTC
TRBJ2-7,TRBD2,TRBV18,-,CASSPSTSGSHEQYF,TGTGCCAGCTCCCCATCGACTAGCGGGAGTCACGAGCAGTACTTC
TRBJ1-6,-,TRBV3-1/TRBV3-2,-,CASSQPQGSNSPLHF,TGTGCCAGCAGCCAACCACAGGGTTCTAATTCACCCCTCCACTTT
TRBJ2-1,TRBD2,TRBV19,-,CASSMLAGAGLGEQFF,TGTGCCAGTAGTATGTTAGCGGGAGCTGGGCTGGGTGAGCAGTTCTTC
TRBJ1-2,-,TRBV5-1,once,CASSLSPGTRGYGYTF,TGCGCCAGCAGCTTGTCTCCCGGGACAAGGGGTTATGGCTACACCTTC
TRBJ1-4,TRBD1,TRBV19,-,CASSLQGNFEKLFF,TGTGCCAGTAGTCTACAGGGGAATTTTGAAAAACTGTTTTTT
TRBJ2-7,TRBD2,TRBV6-5,once,CASSSGSGYEQYF,TGTGCCAGCTCAAGCGGGAGTGGCTACGAGCAGTACTTC
TRBJ1-2,TRBD1,TRBV16,once,CASSLGQGFGYTF,TGTGCCAGCAGCCTAGGACAGGGGTTTGGCTACACCTTC
TRBJ2-7,-,TRBV4-1,-,CASSQEAEAPYEQYF,TGCGCCAGCAGCCAAGAGGCGGAGGCGCCCTACGAGCAGTACTTC
TRBJ2-2,-,TRBV28,-,CASTLPRGAGELFF,TGTGCCAGCACCTTGCCCAGGGGGGCCGGGGAGCTGTTTTTT
TRBJ2-1,TRBD2,TRBV5-1,-,CASSLEVAGAGYNEQFF,TGCGCCAGCAGCTTGGAAGTAGCGGGAGCGGGATACAATGAGCAGTTCTTC
TRBJ2-1,-,TRBV27,-,CASSLSTYYNEQFF,TGTGCCAGCAGTTTATCGACATATTACAATGAGCAGTTCTTC
TRBJ2-5,-,TRBV24-1,once,CATSDPGRTQETQYF,TGTGCCACCAGTGACCCCGGACGGACTCAAGAGACCCAGTACTTC
TRBJ2-1,TRBD2,TRBV27,-,CASRELAGGLWNEQFF,TGTGCCTCCAGGGAACTAGCGGGAGGACTGTGGAATGAGCAGTTCTTC
TRBJ2-1,TRBD1,TRBV7-9,-,CASSYRTGGPFYEQFF,TGTGCCAGCAGCTATAGAACAGGGGGCCCGTTCTATGAGCAGTTCTTC